Reported below is one T cell receptor (beta chain). The CDR3 contains 14 residues. Germline CDR1 and CDR2: KGHSH and LQKENI. The V segment lost 3 bases and the J segment 4 bases; nucleotides outside the gene matches: 0. This sample was taken from a study of control samples from healthy donors and cancer patients. Sequenced by immunoSEQ multiplex PCR; TCRdb stores in-frame clones only, minus some. The sample records 120,000 or so clones, about nine tenths being singletons. The TCR comes from a woman younger than 30 in good health. The sample comprised blood. The V gene is TRBV18, the J gene TRBJ1-4, with TRBD1 matching 9 bases. The CDR3 DNA reads TGTGCCAGCTCACCGGACAGGGGTAATGAAAAACTGTTTTTT. Residues: CASSPDRGNEKLFF. Full variable domain (rest looked up from reference TRBV18 and TRBJ1-4): NAGVMQNPRHLVRRRGQEARLRCSPMKGHSHVYWYRQLPEEGLKFMVYLQKENIIDESGMPKERFSAEFPKEGPSILRIQQVVRGDSAAYFCASSPDRGNEKLFFGSGTQLSVL.